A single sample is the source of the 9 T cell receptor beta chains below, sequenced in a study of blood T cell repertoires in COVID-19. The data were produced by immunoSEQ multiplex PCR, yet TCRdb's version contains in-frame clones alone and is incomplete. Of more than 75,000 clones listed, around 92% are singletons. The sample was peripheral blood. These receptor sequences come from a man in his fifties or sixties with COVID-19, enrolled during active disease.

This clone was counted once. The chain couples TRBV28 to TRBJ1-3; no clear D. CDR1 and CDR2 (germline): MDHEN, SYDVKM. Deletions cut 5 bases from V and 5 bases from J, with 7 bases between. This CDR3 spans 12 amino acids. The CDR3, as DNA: TGTGCCAGCAGTCCACAGAGAAACACCATATATTTT. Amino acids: CASSPQRNTIYF.

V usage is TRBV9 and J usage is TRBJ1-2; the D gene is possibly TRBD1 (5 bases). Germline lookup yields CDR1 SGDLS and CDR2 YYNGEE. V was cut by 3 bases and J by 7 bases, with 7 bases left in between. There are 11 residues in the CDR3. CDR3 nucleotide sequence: TGTGCCAGCAGCGCAGACAGTGGCTACACCTTC. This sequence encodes CASSADSGYTF.

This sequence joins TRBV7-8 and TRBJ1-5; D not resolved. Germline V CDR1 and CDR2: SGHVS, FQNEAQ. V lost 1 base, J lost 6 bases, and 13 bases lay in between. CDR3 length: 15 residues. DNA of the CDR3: TGTGCCAGCAGCTTAGACGGGGTTAGAATTCAGCCCCAGCATTTT. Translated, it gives CASSLDGVRIQPQHF.

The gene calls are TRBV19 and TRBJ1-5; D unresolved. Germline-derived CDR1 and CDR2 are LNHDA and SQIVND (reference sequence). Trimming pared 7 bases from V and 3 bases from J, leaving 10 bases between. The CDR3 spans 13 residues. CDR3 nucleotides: TGTGCCAGTATGGTTGACTACAATCAGCCCCAGCATTTT. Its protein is CASMVDYNQPQHF.

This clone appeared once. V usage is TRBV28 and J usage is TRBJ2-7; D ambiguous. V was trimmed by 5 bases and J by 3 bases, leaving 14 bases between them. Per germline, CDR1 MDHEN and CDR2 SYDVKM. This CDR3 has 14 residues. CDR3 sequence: CASSHQVPFYEQYF. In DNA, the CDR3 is TGTGCCAGCAGTCATCAGGTGCCATTCTACGAGCAGTACTTC.

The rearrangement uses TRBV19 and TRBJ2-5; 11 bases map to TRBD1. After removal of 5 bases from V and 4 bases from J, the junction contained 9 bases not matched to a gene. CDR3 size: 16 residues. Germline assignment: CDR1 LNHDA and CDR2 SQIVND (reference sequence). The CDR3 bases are TGTGCCAGTAGTCCTCGGGACAGGGGGAAAAGAGAGACCCAGTACTTC. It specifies CASSPRDRGKRETQYF.

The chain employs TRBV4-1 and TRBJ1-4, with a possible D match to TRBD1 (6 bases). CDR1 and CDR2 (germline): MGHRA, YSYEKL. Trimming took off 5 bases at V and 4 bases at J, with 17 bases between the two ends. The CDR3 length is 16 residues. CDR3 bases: TGCGCCAGCAGCTCTCGATGGACAGAGGGTAATGAAAAACTGTTTTTT. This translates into CASSSRWTEGNEKLFF.

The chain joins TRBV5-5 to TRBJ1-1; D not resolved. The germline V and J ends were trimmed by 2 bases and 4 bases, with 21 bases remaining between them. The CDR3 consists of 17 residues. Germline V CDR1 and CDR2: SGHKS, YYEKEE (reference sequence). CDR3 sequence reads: CASSLQTIGRSFTEAFF. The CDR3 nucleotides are TGTGCCAGCAGCTTACAGACGATTGGGCGAAGTTTCACTGAAGCTTTCTTT.

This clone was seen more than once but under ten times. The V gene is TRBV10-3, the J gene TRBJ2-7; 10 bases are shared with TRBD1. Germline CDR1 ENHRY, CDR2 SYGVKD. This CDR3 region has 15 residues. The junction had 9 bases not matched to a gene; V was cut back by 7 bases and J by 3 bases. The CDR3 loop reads CAIKIGTGAGYEQYF. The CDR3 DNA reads TGTGCCATCAAGATCGGGACAGGGGCCGGCTACGAGCAGTACTTC.